This T cell receptor (beta chain) was retrieved from a study of T cell changes during pregnancy in multiple sclerosis. The CDR3 is 13 residues long. J lost 3 bases, V lost 5 bases, and 4 bases had no gene match. CDR1 and CDR2 (germline): SGHVS, FQNEAQ. Assay used: immunoSEQ multiplex PCR; TCRdb lists only in-frame clones, some missing. The data contain approximately 50,000 clones, approximately 92% of them singletons. The TCR was taken from a female donor with multiple sclerosis, enrolled in a pregnancy study. The sample was CD4+ T cells from peripheral blood mononuclear cells, taken in the third trimester of pregnancy. V and J are TRBV7-8 and TRBJ2-7; 7 nucleotides agree with TRBD1. This chain's CDR3 is CASSRQGRYEQYF. The DNA of the CDR3 is TGTGCCAGCAGCAGACAGGGCCGCTACGAGCAGTACTTC.